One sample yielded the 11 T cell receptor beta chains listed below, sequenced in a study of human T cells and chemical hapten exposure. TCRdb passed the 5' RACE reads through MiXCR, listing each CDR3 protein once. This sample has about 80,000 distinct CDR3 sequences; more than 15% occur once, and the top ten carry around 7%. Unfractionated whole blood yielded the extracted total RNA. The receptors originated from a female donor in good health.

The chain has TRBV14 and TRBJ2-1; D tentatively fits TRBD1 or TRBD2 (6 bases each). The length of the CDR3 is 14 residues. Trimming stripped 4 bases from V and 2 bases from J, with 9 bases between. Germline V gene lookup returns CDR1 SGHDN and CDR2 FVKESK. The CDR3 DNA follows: TGTGCCAGCAGCCGGGGGGCGACCTACAATGAGCAGTTCTTC. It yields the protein CASSRGATYNEQFF.

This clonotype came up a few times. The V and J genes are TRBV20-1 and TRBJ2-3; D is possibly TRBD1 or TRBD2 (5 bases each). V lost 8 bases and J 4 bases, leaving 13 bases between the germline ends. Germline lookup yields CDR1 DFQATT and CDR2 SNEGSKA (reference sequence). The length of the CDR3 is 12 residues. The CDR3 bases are TGCAGTCTAGAGGGGAAATCAGATACGCAGTATTTT. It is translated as CSLEGKSDTQYF.

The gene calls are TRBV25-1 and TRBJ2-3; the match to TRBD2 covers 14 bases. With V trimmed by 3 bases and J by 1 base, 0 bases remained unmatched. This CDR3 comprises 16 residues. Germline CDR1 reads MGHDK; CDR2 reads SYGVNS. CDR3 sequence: CASSEGLAGGTDTQYF. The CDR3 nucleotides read TGTGCCAGCAGTGAGGGACTAGCGGGAGGCACAGATACGCAGTATTTT.

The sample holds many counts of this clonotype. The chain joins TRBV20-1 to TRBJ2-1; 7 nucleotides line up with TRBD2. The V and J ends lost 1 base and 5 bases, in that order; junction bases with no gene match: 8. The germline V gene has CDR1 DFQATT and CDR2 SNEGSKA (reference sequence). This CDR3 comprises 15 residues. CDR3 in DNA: TGCAGTGCTAGAGGACTAGCCCACCATAACAATGAGCAGTTCTTC. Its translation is CSARGLAHHNNEQFF.

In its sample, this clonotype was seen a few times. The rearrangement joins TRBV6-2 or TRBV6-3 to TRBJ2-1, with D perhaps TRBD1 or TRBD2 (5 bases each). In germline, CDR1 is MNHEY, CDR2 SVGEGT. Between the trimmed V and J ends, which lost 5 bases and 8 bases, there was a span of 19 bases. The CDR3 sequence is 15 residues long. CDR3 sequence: CASSEPGRRRDEQFF. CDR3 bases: TGTGCCAGCAGTGAGCCGGGACGCCGGCGGGATGAGCAGTTCTTC.

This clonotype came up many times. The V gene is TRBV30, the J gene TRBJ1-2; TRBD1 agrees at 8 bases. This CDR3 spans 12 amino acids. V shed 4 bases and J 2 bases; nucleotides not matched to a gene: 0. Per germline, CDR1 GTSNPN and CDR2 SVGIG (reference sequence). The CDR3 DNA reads TGTGCCTGGACAGGGGGCAACTATGGCTACACCTTC. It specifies CAWTGGNYGYTF.

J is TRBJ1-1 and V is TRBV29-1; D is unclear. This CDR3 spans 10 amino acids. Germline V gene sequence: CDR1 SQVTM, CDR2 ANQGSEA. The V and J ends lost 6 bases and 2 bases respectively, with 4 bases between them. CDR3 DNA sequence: TGCAGCGTCCATAACACTGAAGCTTTCTTT. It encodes CSVHNTEAFF.

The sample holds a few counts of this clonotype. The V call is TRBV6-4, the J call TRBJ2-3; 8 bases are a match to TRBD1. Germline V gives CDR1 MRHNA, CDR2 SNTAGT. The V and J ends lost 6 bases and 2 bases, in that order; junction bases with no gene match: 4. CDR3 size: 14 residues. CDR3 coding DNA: TGTGCCAGCAGCTCGGACAGGGACACAGATACGCAGTATTTT. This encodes CASSSDRDTDTQYF.

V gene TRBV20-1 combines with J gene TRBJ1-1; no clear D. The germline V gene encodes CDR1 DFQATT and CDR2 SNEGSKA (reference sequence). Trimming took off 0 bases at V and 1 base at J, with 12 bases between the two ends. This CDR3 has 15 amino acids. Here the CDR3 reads CSARDISSGNTEAFF. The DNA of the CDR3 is TGCAGTGCTAGAGATATCTCCAGCGGGAACACTGAAGCTTTCTTT.

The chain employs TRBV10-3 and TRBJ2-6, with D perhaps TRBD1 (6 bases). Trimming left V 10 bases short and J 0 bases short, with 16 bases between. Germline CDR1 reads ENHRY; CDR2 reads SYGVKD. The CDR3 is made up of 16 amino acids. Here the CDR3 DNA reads TGTGCCACCCGCCAGGGACAATCCTCTGGGGCCAACGTCCTGACTTTC. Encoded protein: CATRQGQSSGANVLTF.

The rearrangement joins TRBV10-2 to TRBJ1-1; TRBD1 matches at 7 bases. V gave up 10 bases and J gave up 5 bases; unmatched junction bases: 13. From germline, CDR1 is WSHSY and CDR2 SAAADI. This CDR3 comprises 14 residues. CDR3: CATRDSVMRTEAFF. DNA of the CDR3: TGCGCCACCCGGGACAGTGTGATGAGGACTGAAGCTTTCTTT.